Below, 25 T cell receptor beta chains from the same sample are listed, as sequenced in a study of shared clonotypes between healthy human individuals. Generated by immunoSEQ multiplex PCR, the TCRdb table keeps only in-frame clones and is missing some. The profile shows about 2,100,000 clones, around 93% of them singletons. Terminally differentiated effector memory CD45RA+ cells were left out of the naive CD8 fraction, which was CD45RO-negative and positively selected for CCR7. Sequencing used naive CD8+ T cells from PBMCs. The source of these receptors is a man between 18 and 29 years old in good health. Some clones in this sample may be carry-over from other donors' samples.

The V gene is TRBV7-6, the J gene TRBJ1-1; 9 positions agree with TRBD1. Germline CDR1 and CDR2: SGHVS and FNYEAQ. The CDR3 is 13 residues long. With V trimmed by 4 bases and J by 8 bases, 5 bases remained unmatched. The CDR3: CASSSRDRVEAFF. The CDR3 region has the DNA TGTGCCAGCAGCTCCCGGGACAGGGTGGAAGCTTTCTTT. The full variable domain, with the rest looked up from reference TRBV7-6 and TRBJ1-1, is GAGVSQSPRYKVTKRGQDVALRCDPISGHVSLYWYRQALGQGPEFLTYFNYEAQQDKSGLPNDRFSAERPEGSISTLTIQRTEQRDSAMYRCASSSRDRVEAFFGQGTRLTVV.

The chain joins TRBV5-1 to TRBJ2-7, with D perhaps matching TRBD1 or TRBD2 (5 bases each). From germline, CDR1 is SGHRS and CDR2 YFSETQ. The V end lost 0 bases, the J end lost 3 bases, and 13 bases lay between the germline ends. CDR3 length equals 15 residues. The chain's CDR3 is CASSLDWGTLYEQYF. CDR3 nucleotides: TGCGCCAGCAGCTTGGATTGGGGGACCCTCTACGAGCAGTACTTC.

In its sample, this clone was seen once. The chain combines TRBV9 with TRBJ2-1, with TRBD2 identical over 12 bases. With 4 bases clipped from V and 4 bases from J, the junction kept 12 bases outside the gene matches. This CDR3 has 18 amino acids. CDR1 and CDR2 from the germline V gene are SGDLS and YYNGEE. CDR3 protein: CASSNLAGGGSAYNEQFF. CDR3 nucleotides: TGTGCCAGCAGCAATCTAGCGGGAGGGGGATCCGCTTACAATGAGCAGTTCTTC.

The chain couples TRBV7-9 to TRBJ1-2; 10 positions agree with TRBD1. V gave up 5 bases and J gave up 5 bases; unmatched junction bases: 5. The CDR3 totals 14 residues. Germline V gene lookup returns CDR1 SEHNR and CDR2 FQNEAQ (reference sequence). As DNA, the CDR3 is TGTGCCAGCAGCCCGACAGGGGGCGCGTATGGCTACACCTTC. It yields the protein CASSPTGGAYGYTF.

The CDR3 spells CASSPNSVSYEQYF. CDR3 DNA sequence: TGTGCCAGCAGTCCAAACTCTGTAAGCTACGAGCAGTACTTC. The chain links TRBV27 to TRBJ2-7, with D unclear. With 5 bases removed from V and 3 bases from J, the gap between germline ends came to 14 bases. Germline CDR1 MNHEY, CDR2 SMNVEV (reference sequence). This CDR3 has 14 amino acids.

The chain has TRBV10-2 and TRBJ2-7; D not resolved. V lost 7 bases to trimming and J lost 2 bases, with 18 bases between them. This CDR3 is 15 amino acids long. Germline V gene lookup returns CDR1 WSHSY and CDR2 SAAADI. The CDR3 DNA reads TGCGCCAGCACCGGAGAGGAGACCGCACCCTACGAGCAGTACTTC. It yields the protein CASTGEETAPYEQYF.

This chain connects TRBV29-1 to TRBJ2-7; the match to TRBD2 covers 9 bases. This CDR3 spans 12 amino acids. V shed 8 bases, J shed 5 bases, and the junction held 7 bases outside the gene matches. CDR1 and CDR2 (germline): SQVTM, ANQGSEA. The CDR3 loop reads CSLVSGRHEQYF. CDR3 DNA sequence: TGCAGCCTGGTTAGCGGGAGACACGAGCAGTACTTC.

The chain recombines TRBV11-3 with TRBJ2-1, with 10 bases fitting TRBD2. Per the germline V gene, CDR1 is SGHNT and CDR2 is YENEEA. Trimming cost V 5 bases and J 0 bases; bases outside gene matches: 4. CDR3 length: 16 amino acids. Here the CDR3 DNA reads TGTGCCAGCAGCCTTAGCGGGAGGATCTCCTACAATGAGCAGTTCTTC. This gives the protein CASSLSGRISYNEQFF.

This chain connects TRBV27 to TRBJ1-2; 8 positions match TRBD1. CDR1 is MNHEY and CDR2 is SMNVEV in the germline V gene (reference sequence). This CDR3 has 15 residues. V shed 5 bases and J 3 bases; nucleotides not matched to a gene: 8. CDR3 sequence reads: CASSTTRTGHYGYTF. CDR3 nucleotide sequence: TGTGCCAGCAGTACCACCAGGACAGGGCACTATGGCTACACCTTC.

V gene TRBV5-5 combines with J gene TRBJ2-7; D may match TRBD1 or TRBD2 (5 bases each). The CDR3 length is 17 residues. CDR1 is SGHKS and CDR2 is YYEKEE in the germline V gene (reference sequence). Deletions cut 4 bases from V and 3 bases from J, with 23 bases between. The CDR3 loop reads CASSQGGGVKRIYEQYF. CDR3 nucleotides: TGTGCCAGCAGCCAAGGTGGGGGAGTCAAACGGATCTACGAGCAGTACTTC.

The V and J genes are TRBV27 and TRBJ1-1, with D unclear. Trimming removed 8 bases from V and 4 bases from J, with 11 bases in between. CDR3 length equals 12 residues. CDR1 MNHEY and CDR2 SMNVEV come from the germline V gene (reference sequence). The CDR3 sequence: CASGGRVTEAFF. CDR3 bases: TGTGCCAGCGGTGGGCGGGTCACTGAAGCTTTCTTT.

The V gene is TRBV27, the J gene TRBJ1-4; D gene unclear. The CDR3 extends over 16 amino acids. V was shortened by 5 bases and J by 5 bases, with 18 bases between the two germline ends. CDR1 and CDR2 from the germline V gene are MNHEY and SMNVEV (reference sequence). The CDR3 loop is CASSIRPDGLNEKLFF. CDR3 DNA sequence: TGTGCCAGCAGTATCCGCCCGGACGGTTTAAATGAAAAACTGTTTTTT.

V is TRBV7-8 and J is TRBJ2-5; TRBD2 is a possible D gene (5 bases). The CDR3 has 15 residues. The germline V and J ends were trimmed by 4 bases and 2 bases, with 14 bases remaining between them. Germline assignment: CDR1 SGHVS and CDR2 FQNEAQ. CDR3 nucleotide sequence: TGTGCCAGCAGCTCCGGACTCCCGTTACAAGAGACCCAGTACTTC. Translating gives CASSSGLPLQETQYF.

V gene TRBV2 combines with J gene TRBJ2-3; TRBD1 is a possible D gene (6 bases). The CDR3 consists of 15 residues. The germline V gene has CDR1 SNHLY and CDR2 FYNNEI. Deletions cut 11 bases from V and 3 bases from J, with 21 bases between. In DNA, the CDR3 is TGTGCCGGACACAACGGGACATTAAGAACAGATACGCAGTATTTT. Its translation is CAGHNGTLRTDTQYF.

V and J are TRBV5-1 and TRBJ2-2; D call uncertain. Germline V lookup: CDR1 SGHRS, CDR2 YFSETQ. The CDR3 is 15 amino acids. The V end lost 0 bases, the J end lost 0 bases, and 6 bases lay between the germline ends. CDR3 in DNA: TGCGCCAGCAGCTTGGCTGGGTCGAACACCGGGGAGCTGTTTTTT. This gives the protein CASSLAGSNTGELFF. Drawing the rest from reference TRBV5-1 and TRBJ2-2, the complete variable domain is KAGVTQTPRYLIKTRGQQVTLSCSPISGHRSVSWYQQTPGQGLQFLFEYFSETQRNKGNFPGRFSGRQFSNSRSEMNVSTLELGDSALYLCASSLAGSNTGELFFGEGSRLTVL.

This clone was detected only a few times. The chain combines TRBV5-1 with TRBJ1-3; D unresolved. Germline V gene data show CDR1 as SGHRS and CDR2 as YFSETQ. This CDR3 has 15 amino acids. Between the trimmed V and J ends, which lost 4 bases and 0 bases, there was a span of 11 bases. CDR3 loop: CASSAGRSSGNTIYF. The DNA of the CDR3 is TGCGCCAGCAGCGCCGGACGCAGCTCTGGAAACACCATATATTTT.

The rearrangement links TRBV28 to TRBJ2-5, with a weak D call TRBD2 (5 bases). V lost 3 bases and J 5 bases, leaving 13 bases between the germline ends. Per germline, CDR1 MDHEN and CDR2 SYDVKM. The CDR3 runs 14 residues. The CDR3 sequence is CASSFRTSEETQYF. CDR3 coding DNA: TGTGCCAGCAGTTTCCGAACTAGTGAGGAGACCCAGTACTTC.

The chain employs TRBV27 and TRBJ2-3, with D possibly TRBD1 on 6 matching bases. V gave up 4 bases and J gave up 2 bases, with 25 bases separating them. CDR3 length: 19 residues. Germline CDR1 MNHEY, CDR2 SMNVEV (reference sequence). The CDR3 nucleotides are TGTGCCAGCAGTTCCGGGGCGGTTGGACAGATTTCTTACACAGATACGCAGTATTTT. This gives the protein CASSSGAVGQISYTDTQYF.

The V and J genes are TRBV5-1 and TRBJ2-1; 9 nucleotides agree with TRBD2. The CDR3 totals 15 residues. Looked up from germline, CDR1 is SGHRS and CDR2 is YFSETQ. Trimming at V came to 0 bases and at J to 4 bases, leaving 2 bases not matched to a gene. This CDR3 is CASSLGAGGYNEQFF. The CDR3 DNA is TGCGCCAGCAGCTTGGGGGCGGGAGGGTACAATGAGCAGTTCTTC.

V gene TRBV2 combines with J gene TRBJ1-1; D possibly corresponds to TRBD1 (5 bases). Looked up from germline, CDR1 is SNHLY and CDR2 is FYNNEI. This CDR3 spans 13 amino acids. The V end was cut by 7 bases, the J end by 4 bases, with 13 bases between. For the CDR3, the DNA is TGTGCCAGCATCCCGGGGCTCGGCACTGAAGCTTTCTTT. Its protein is CASIPGLGTEAFF.

V and J are TRBV7-8 and TRBJ1-2; possible D gene TRBD1, 6 bases. The V gene lost 1 base and the J gene lost 2 bases, with 14 bases spanning the gap. The CDR3 has 16 amino acids. CDR1 and CDR2 from the germline V gene are SGHVS and FQNEAQ. CDR3 sequence reads: CASSLVFRTENYGYTF. In nucleotides, the CDR3 is TGTGCCAGCAGCTTAGTATTTCGGACAGAGAACTATGGCTACACCTTC.

This clone was observed once. V is TRBV19 and J is TRBJ2-5; 11 nucleotides agree with TRBD2. Germline V gives CDR1 LNHDA, CDR2 SQIVND (reference sequence). V dropped 3 bases and J dropped 4; count of bases not matched to a gene: 10. This CDR3 comprises 17 residues. The CDR3 sequence: CASSMGLAGGSGETQYF. DNA for the CDR3: TGTGCCAGTAGTATGGGGCTAGCGGGAGGAAGTGGAGAGACCCAGTACTTC.

V gene TRBV7-9 combines with J gene TRBJ1-1; no definite D call. Germline CDR1 is SEHNR and CDR2 is FQNEAQ (reference sequence). This CDR3 has 11 amino acids. V was trimmed by 4 bases and J by 4 bases, leaving 4 bases between them. The CDR3 region is CASSSSTEAFF. The DNA of the CDR3 is TGTGCCAGCAGCTCCTCCACTGAAGCTTTCTTT.

As to this clone: One base away lies a much larger clone, so this may be a sequencing read error. The sample has other DNA sequences that encode this CDR3 too. CDR3 sequence: CASSFGQAYEQYF. The DNA of the CDR3 is TGTGCCAGCAGTTTTGGACAGGCCTACGAGCAGTACTTC. The chain joins TRBV27 to TRBJ2-7, with 7 bases lining up with TRBD1. The CDR3 runs to 13 residues. Per the germline V gene, CDR1 is MNHEY and CDR2 is SMNVEV (reference sequence). Trimming took 3 bases from V and 2 from J; bases not matched to a gene: 1.

The V and J genes are TRBV30 and TRBJ2-7, with 8 bases matching TRBD1. The V gene's germline CDR1 is GTSNPN and CDR2 SVGIG (reference sequence). CDR3 size: 13 residues. V lost 3 bases to trimming and J lost 7 bases; unmatched junction nucleotides: 8. The CDR3 nucleotides are TGTGCCTGGAGAGAGACAGGGGTGCGGGAGCAGTACTTC. This gives the protein CAWRETGVREQYF.